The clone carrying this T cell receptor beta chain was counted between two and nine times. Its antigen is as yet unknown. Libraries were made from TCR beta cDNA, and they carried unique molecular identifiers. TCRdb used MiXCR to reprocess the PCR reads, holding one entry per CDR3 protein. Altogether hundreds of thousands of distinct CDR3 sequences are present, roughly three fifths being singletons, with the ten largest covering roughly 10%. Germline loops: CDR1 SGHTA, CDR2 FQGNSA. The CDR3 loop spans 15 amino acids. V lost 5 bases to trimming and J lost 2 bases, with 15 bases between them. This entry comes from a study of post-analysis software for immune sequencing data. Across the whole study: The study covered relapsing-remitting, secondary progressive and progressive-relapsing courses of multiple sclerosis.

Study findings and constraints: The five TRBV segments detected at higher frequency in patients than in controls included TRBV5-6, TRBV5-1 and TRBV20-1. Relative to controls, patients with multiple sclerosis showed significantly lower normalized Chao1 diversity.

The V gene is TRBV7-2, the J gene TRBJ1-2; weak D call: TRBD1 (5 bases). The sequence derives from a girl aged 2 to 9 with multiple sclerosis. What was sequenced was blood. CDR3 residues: CASSAPGTSNYGYTF. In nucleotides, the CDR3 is TGTGCCAGCAGCGCCCCCGGGACGTCGAACTATGGCTACACCTTC.